The clone carrying this T cell receptor (beta chain) has only a few counts. A much larger clone lies one base from this, so it may be a read error. This entry is derived from a study of tumor-infiltrating lymphocytes in primary liver carcinoma. At the level of the study: Patients of both sexes were 30 to 69 years old. Stage T1-T3 N0M0 and a size of roughly 4.2 to 11 cm characterized the tumors.

Without any cell sorting, about 19-30 mg of bulk tissue yielded co-extracted RNA and DNA. All patients had surgically resected primary liver carcinoma. Sampling was performed at five separate regions of each tumor. Total RNA (roughly 530 ng) served as template for TCR beta cDNA synthesis primed by a constant-region primer. Amplification in three nested multiplex PCR rounds with slightly modified ARM-PCR gave rise to TCR beta libraries. TCRdb used MiXCR to reprocess the multiplex PCR reads, holding one entry per CDR3 protein. The sample gives around 56,000 distinct CDR3 sequences, roughly 70% of which show up once; roughly three fifths is in the top ten. The sequence came from a man between 40 and 49 years old with primary liver carcinoma and hepatitis B virus infection. Specimen: liver tumor tissue from sampling region 2. Stated subset: tumor region T2, inferior pole.

CDR3 loop: CASSPGVSEANVLTF. The DNA of the CDR3 is TGTGCCAGCAGCCCCGGGGTCAGCGAGGCCAACGTCCTGACTTTC. V is TRBV7-9 and J is TRBJ2-6; the D gene is possibly TRBD2 (5 bases). The germline V gene has CDR1 SEHNR and CDR2 FQNEAQ (reference sequence). The germline V and J ends were trimmed by 5 bases and 6 bases, with 14 bases remaining between them. The CDR3 is 15 amino acids.